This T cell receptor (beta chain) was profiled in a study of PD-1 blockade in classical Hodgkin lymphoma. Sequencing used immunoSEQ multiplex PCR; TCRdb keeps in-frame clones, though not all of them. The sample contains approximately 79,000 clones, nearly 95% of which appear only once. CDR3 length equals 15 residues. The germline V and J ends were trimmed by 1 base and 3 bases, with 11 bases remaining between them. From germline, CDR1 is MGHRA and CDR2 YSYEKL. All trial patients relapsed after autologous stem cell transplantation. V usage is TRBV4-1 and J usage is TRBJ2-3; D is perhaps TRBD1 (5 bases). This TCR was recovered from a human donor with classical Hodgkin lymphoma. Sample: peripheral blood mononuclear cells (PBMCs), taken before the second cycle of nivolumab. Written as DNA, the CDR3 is TGCGCCAGCAGCCAAGTAAGGGGCTCGACAGATACGCAGTATTTT. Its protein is CASSQVRGSTDTQYF.